This is a list of T cell receptor beta chains from one sample in a study of T cell responses to AZD1222 COVID-19 vaccine. Only in-frame clones appear in the TCRdb table, and some are missing; sequencing was by immunoSEQ multiplex PCR. The data contain about 97,000 clones, approximately 90% of them singletons. The specimen was peripheral blood, collected on day 0 of AZD1222 vaccination. These receptors originate from an adult in good health. Both conserved end residues are part of each CDR3. Clone size is stated in some rows and not others, as once, few, many or a class when expanded.

size,V,J,CDR3
NA,TRBV11-2,TRBJ1-1,CASSSKKRGTWAFF
NA,TRBV28,TRBJ1-1,CAGSLSGLEAFF
NA,TRBV9,TRBJ2-6,CASSGTPKGGANVLTF
NA,TRBV10-3,TRBJ2-7,CAISDPGGESSYEQYF
NA,TRBV5-1,TRBJ2-5,CASSLVEAGSWETQYF
NA,TRBV19,TRBJ2-1,CASNGRMRGDEQFF
NA,TRBV29-1,TRBJ1-1,CSAQGSADEAFF
NA,TRBV7-8,TRBJ1-2,CASSSDSIYGQGGGYTF
NA,TRBV28,TRBJ1-2,CATQANYGYTF
NA,TRBV9,TRBJ2-5,CASSVQTGTSEYQETQYF
NA,TRBV10-3,TRBJ2-5,CAISESGTGGKETQYF
NA,TRBV6-5,TRBJ1-5,CASSIDRGGNQPQHF
NA,TRBV9,TRBJ2-7,CASSSGGMGAYEQYF
few,TRBV5-1,TRBJ2-7,CASSLATGHEQYF
NA,TRBV2,TRBJ2-2,CASSVAGGRAGELFF
once,TRBV6-2/TRBV6-3,TRBJ1-2,CASSYAGAPLGYTF
NA,TRBV5-1,TRBJ1-4,CASNQGQINEKLFF
NA,TRBV29-1,TRBJ2-1,CSVDNDHSYNEQFF
NA,TRBV3-1/TRBV3-2,TRBJ2-7,CASSQDPLQSTGNEQYF
once,TRBV27,TRBJ2-1,CASSFAGSYNEQFF
once,TRBV7-6,TRBJ2-2,CASWAGGLTGELFF
NA,TRBV5-1,TRBJ1-4,CASSQTPGSFNEKLFF
NA,TRBV6-5,TRBJ1-2,CASAGTSHGSYGYTF
NA,TRBV28,TRBJ2-1,CASSSPTSGSYNEQFF
once,TRBV29-1,TRBJ1-5,CSVRGPNQPQHF
once,TRBV13,TRBJ2-1,CASSPRASLNEQFF
NA,TRBV6-5,TRBJ1-6,CASSRDREGSPLHF
NA,TRBV15,TRBJ1-5,CATSRYGQGGQPQHF